This T cell receptor beta chain was found in a study of cytomegalovirus exposure and HLA in healthy donors (dated by TCRdb to 2016 to 2017). General notes on the study: An earlier analysis of roughly 570 of the donors reported approximately 280 Gb of sequence data and roughly 120 million unique TCR beta sequences obtained from 180 million or so T cells. About 280 gigabases of sequencing data and 78 million or so unique TCR sequences were included in an early release covering 550 to 800 HLA-typed donors. In an earlier analysis of 500 to 650 of the donors, high-throughput TCR beta sequencing was used to judge whether each TCR beta V gene segment behaved as functional or pseudogenic. Donor age, sex, ethnicity and CMV serostatus were compiled together with the repertoire data. A later analysis re-examined previously published TCR beta repertoires from 500 to 700 donors and added high-resolution HLA genotyping to investigate patterns of TCR occurrence. Among over 350 genotyped donors of the cohort, an average of approximately 250,000 unique TCR beta nucleotide sequences were sequenced per donor, about a sixth of them non-productive. The study used immunosequencing to profile the T cell repertoires of more than 650 subjects and linked those repertoires to cytomegalovirus serostatus. Typing coverage varied by locus: roughly 620-630 donors for A, B, C, DRB1 and DQB1; 500 to 550 for DQA1; around 610 for DPA1; roughly 450 for DPB1. Every discovery cohort repertoire had been produced on one sequencing platform. The study was designed to test whether signatures of past pathogen exposure could be identified by cataloging public T cell receptors. Besides the first cohort of about 730 subjects, a separate validation cohort made up of 120 or so different subjects was used. HLA typing included class I and class II loci at four-digit resolution. Four or five DR-DQ haplotypes were handled as single units for association and clustering because linkage in the cohort was strong. In the later analysis, no new phenotypic data were used to find candidate immune exposures; instead, reliance was placed on TCR beta sequences and their occurrence across donors. To predict cytomegalovirus infection status, the study combined high-throughput TCR immunosequencing, statistical association of individual TCRs with disease status, and machine learning. A later genetic analysis used genome-wide SNP genotypes for about 65% of the 666 donors, treating that subset as a discovery cohort. Among the roughly 370 genotyped donors, about 83% belonged to the genetic ancestry cluster associated with self-reported Caucasian donors.

A word on this clone: It has no known antigen specificity. No much larger clonotype is one base removed from it; base qualities were not supplied.

The cohort consisted of 600 or so healthy bone marrow donors. Cohort members were all nominally healthy when sampled, although unrecorded immune exposures were likely present. The donor was CMV seropositive and belonged to the group of 250 to 350 seropositive cohort members. Every donor gave a peripheral blood sample, and the peripheral blood mononuclear cells from that sample were used for TCR beta sequencing. The Qiagen DNeasy Blood Extraction Kit was used to extract genomic DNA from the blood cell samples. The study at large found these results: Linkage disequilibrium might explain the correlated functional status among segregating V segments, but an unknown experimental factor could not be ruled out. Because HLA typing was missing for some donors at each locus, association tests included only the typed subset. In a later analysis, HLA-associated TCR beta chains showed more clonal expansion and lower generation probabilities than non-associated chains that were equally common. The presence/absence analyses assumed that sequencing depth was roughly uniform across donors, and that assumption may not be true. According to a later analysis, parvovirus B19, influenza, CMV and Epstein-Barr virus appeared linked to several top co-occurrence clusters. This cohort had only TCR beta chains sequenced, and the lack of alpha or paired-chain data limited which features could be detected. According to a later analysis, TCR association rates differed among HLA loci, with DRB1 alleles showing the most associated TCRs and HLA-C alleles showing the fewest. An earlier analysis of approximately 600 of the donors showed that most TCR beta V segments appeared in productive rearrangements either about 87% or about 30% of the time, which broadly matched IMGT annotations. Specific HLA alleles were associated with over 15,000 TCR beta sequences at a false discovery rate of 0.05 in a later analysis. A group of highly shared sequence variants was considered likely to be a technical artifact of the sequencing pipeline. Most TCR sequences were seen in very few donors, while some public TCRs were found in many individuals. The authors suggested that the approach could potentially be generalized to other disease states and immunological phenotypes. According to a later genetic analysis, donors in an Asian-associated ancestry cluster had fewer N-insertions in productive TCRs than the roughly 670-donor mean. The classifier was reported to diagnose cytomegalovirus status with high specificity and sensitivity in both the original and validation cohorts. For the cohort, immune exposure information was limited to CMV serostatus. In the study, approximately 160 TCR beta chains were listed as associated with cytomegalovirus. A few of the identified cytomegalovirus-associated TCR beta chains were confirmed in vitro to be specific for cytomegalovirus antigens. When HLA alleles, especially DR and DQ, strongly co-occurred, attributing TCR associations to individual alleles was difficult. In a later genetic analysis, a missense DCLRE1C variant was associated with V-gene and J-gene trimming of TCR beta chains, and the association was replicated in an independent cohort. Around 16 rarely observed V segments, including chromosome 9 orphons, were excluded from the earlier analysis of several hundred of the donors because counts were too low. Most CMV-associated TCR beta chains appeared to be HLA-restricted in a later analysis, and the HLA associations seemed to be driven largely by CMV exposure. A further reported finding was that TCR beta sequences accurately predicted the HLA-A and HLA-B alleles for most subjects in the first cohort.

The library was prepared using the immunoSEQ multiplex PCR assay. For the multiplex PCR, a mixture combining 60 forward primers for TCR Vbeta segments and 13 reverse primers for TCR Jbeta segments was used. Amplification of the CDR3 region of rearranged TCR beta genes was performed with a multiplex PCR assay on genomic DNA. The amplified TCR beta libraries were sequenced on the Illumina HiSeq System as 87-base-pair reads. The published analysis was carried out like this. A later analysis counted 65 million to 90 million unique TCR beta chains across the 666 repertoires, and 9.5 million to 11 million of these chains were shared by at least two donors. To remove PCR and sequencing errors, raw reads were error-corrected and collapsed into unique sequences using a nearest-neighbor algorithm that merged closely related sequences. CDR3 sequences were aligned to IMGT reference sequences to assign V, D and J gene segments. For a sequence to be retained, a match of at least six nucleotides was required to both a V gene segment and a J gene segment. A rearrangement counted as productive if the CDR3 had no stop codons and remained in frame with V and J, and every other rearrangement counted as non-productive. Following IMGT convention, CDR3 was defined as the stretch from the second conserved V-encoded cysteine to the conserved J-encoded phenylalanine. In an earlier analysis of more than 550 of the donors, sequences lacking an unambiguous match to a single V gene segment were excluded. In an earlier analysis of about 590 of the donors, a V segment was called functional when productive rearrangements were above 56.7%, and segregating when the standard deviation between donors exceeded 5%. A statistical classification framework was built to diagnose cytomegalovirus status from the catalog of TCR beta chain sequences. V and J gene assignment, in a later analysis, came from comparing TCR nucleotide sequences with IMGT/GENE-DB human TR gene sequences. In a later analysis, CDR3 sequences and most-parsimonious VDJ recombination scenarios were assigned using the TCRdist pipeline. In a later analysis, every TCR beta chain was defined by the combination of its CDR3 amino acid sequence and its V-gene family, and reads without a unique V-gene family were dropped. In a later analysis, approximately 590 highly shared, low-generation-probability nucleotide sequences were removed to address suspected cross-contamination and a sequencing artifact. In a later analysis, a clonal expansion index was calculated for each public chain from normalized within-repertoire ranks of inferred template counts. A later analysis computed generation probabilities with a VDJ recombination model fitted to out-of-frame rearrangements, and checked the results against IGoR. Hypergeometric tests were used in a later analysis to score TCR-TCR, TCR-HLA and TCR-CMV co-occurrence, with a repertoire-size bias correction applied to the TCR pairs. In a later analysis, false discovery rates were estimated by permuting HLA or CMV assignments 20 times. In a later analysis, co-occurring TCRs were grouped using DBSCAN, with TCRdist sequence similarity added in when clustering inside HLA-allele-positive subsets. Repertoires with fewer than 30,000 or more than 120,000 public chains were left out of co-occurrence clustering, as were five repertoires with anomalous nucleotide sharing. Entries here come from immuneACCESS through TCRdb and include only in-frame sequences with V and J called. Some clones fail to appear in such tables; in the studies checked, an unresolved V gene covers under half of the shortfall, and the cause of the remainder is unknown. Clone size and the V and J calls come from that table; the DNA yielded D and trimming. Within this sample are just over 200,000 clones, with approximately 70% of them counted one time only. 2.6% of the sample lies in the top ten.

The receptor was derived from a man aged 35-49 years in good health and CMV-seropositive. Source material: PBMCs.

The sequence in DNA is TGTGCCAGTAGTGCGACTGCCGGGACAGCCTACGAGCAGTACTTC. The resulting protein is CASSATAGTAYEQYF. The chain uses TRBV19 and TRBJ2-7; 7 bases in the junction line up with TRBD1. CDR1 and CDR2, per the germline V gene (reference sequence), are LNHDA and SQIVND. The CDR3 numbers 15 residues from cysteine through phenylalanine. Only the CDR3 portion is preserved as DNA: 45 bases, with reading frame beginning at the first base. Germline trimming amounts to 5 bases on V and 2 bases on J, with 9 as the count of junction bases outside the gene matches.